Listed below are T cell receptor beta chains from one sample, sequenced in a study of blood T cell repertoires in COVID-19. Measured with immunoSEQ multiplex PCR; TCRdb has only the in-frame clones, and not every one. The table has 110,000 or so clones, roughly 87% seen once. What was sequenced was peripheral blood. All receptors derive from a human donor in a cohort sampled during active COVID-19. Each CDR3 is given without its conserved first and last residue. A D gene is named only where the DNA matches it firmly.

>.|TRBV4-1|TRBJ1-5|16
ASSRPYPLAGGNQPQH
>TRBD2|TRBV30|TRBJ2-2|12
AWSVGLDTGELF
>TRBD2|TRBV13|TRBJ2-2|13
ASRLAGQGTGELF
>.|TRBV23-1|TRBJ1-4|12
ASSHGTKNEKLF
>TRBD1|TRBV28|TRBJ1-2|15
ASSTLVGTGPTYGYT
>.|TRBV12-5|TRBJ2-7|11
ASRRVGSYEQY
>.|TRBV7-6|TRBJ2-1|14
ASSPRDTGTYNEQF
>.|TRBV28|TRBJ1-4|14
ASSLGLSPASEKLF
>.|TRBV25-1|TRBJ1-3|12
ASRDRGQRNTIY
>.|TRBV6-5|TRBJ2-1|13
ASSYRAGSYNEQF
>TRBD2|TRBV7-9|TRBJ2-5|14
ASSTPRGGSQETQY
>.|TRBV27|TRBJ1-1|13
ASRPSQGPGTEAF
>.|TRBV30|TRBJ1-5|12
AWSVRGNNQPQH
>.|TRBV7-2|TRBJ2-2|14
ASNSWGGVGTGELF
>TRBD1|TRBV19|TRBJ1-5|13
ASIGTGGFWQPQH
>.|TRBV10-3|TRBJ1-5|11
AISESREQPQH
>.|TRBV6-5|TRBJ1-2|12
ASRPGQNSYGYT
>TRBD2|TRBV5-1|TRBJ2-7|13
ASRGDSGRVSEQY
>.|TRBV5-4|TRBJ2-7|13
ASSLDASVYYEQY
>TRBD2|TRBV7-3|TRBJ2-3|14
ASSPGASGGTDTQY
>TRBD1|TRBV7-9|TRBJ2-1|15
ASSSRAGTAGLNEQF
>.|TRBV11-3|TRBJ2-1|12
ASSFGGTGWEQF
>TRBD2|TRBV5-1|TRBJ2-3|15
ASSAGLAGVSTDTQY
>TRBD1|TRBV6-5|TRBJ1-5|12
ASSSQGQGRAQH
>.|TRBV11-3|TRBJ2-3|11
ASTRGPADTQY
>TRBD1|TRBV11-3|TRBJ1-1|14
ASSSRRTGVNTEAF
>TRBD2|TRBV10-1|TRBJ2-7|13
ASSELAGSSYEQY
>.|TRBV19|TRBJ1-5|12
ASSNGQGSRPQH
>.|TRBV5-4|TRBJ2-5|14
ASSLALAGSRETQY
>.|TRBV3-1/TRBV3-2|TRBJ1-1|13
ASSQFVVPNTEAF
>TRBD1|TRBV18|TRBJ2-1|14
ASSPGTGAAYNEQF
>TRBD2|TRBV19|TRBJ2-1|12
ASIRAGVNNEQF
>TRBD1|TRBV10-1|TRBJ1-1|12
ASSLQGEHTEAF
>.|TRBV7-9|TRBJ2-7|11
ASSPTVSYEQY
>TRBD1|TRBV7-3|TRBJ1-6|14
ASSATDIDRDSPLH
>.|TRBV7-3|TRBJ2-5|13
ASSALAGIKETQY
>.|TRBV5-4|TRBJ2-3|12
ASSLDGGTDTQY
>TRBD1|TRBV7-2|TRBJ1-5|14
ASSLVGTESNQPQH